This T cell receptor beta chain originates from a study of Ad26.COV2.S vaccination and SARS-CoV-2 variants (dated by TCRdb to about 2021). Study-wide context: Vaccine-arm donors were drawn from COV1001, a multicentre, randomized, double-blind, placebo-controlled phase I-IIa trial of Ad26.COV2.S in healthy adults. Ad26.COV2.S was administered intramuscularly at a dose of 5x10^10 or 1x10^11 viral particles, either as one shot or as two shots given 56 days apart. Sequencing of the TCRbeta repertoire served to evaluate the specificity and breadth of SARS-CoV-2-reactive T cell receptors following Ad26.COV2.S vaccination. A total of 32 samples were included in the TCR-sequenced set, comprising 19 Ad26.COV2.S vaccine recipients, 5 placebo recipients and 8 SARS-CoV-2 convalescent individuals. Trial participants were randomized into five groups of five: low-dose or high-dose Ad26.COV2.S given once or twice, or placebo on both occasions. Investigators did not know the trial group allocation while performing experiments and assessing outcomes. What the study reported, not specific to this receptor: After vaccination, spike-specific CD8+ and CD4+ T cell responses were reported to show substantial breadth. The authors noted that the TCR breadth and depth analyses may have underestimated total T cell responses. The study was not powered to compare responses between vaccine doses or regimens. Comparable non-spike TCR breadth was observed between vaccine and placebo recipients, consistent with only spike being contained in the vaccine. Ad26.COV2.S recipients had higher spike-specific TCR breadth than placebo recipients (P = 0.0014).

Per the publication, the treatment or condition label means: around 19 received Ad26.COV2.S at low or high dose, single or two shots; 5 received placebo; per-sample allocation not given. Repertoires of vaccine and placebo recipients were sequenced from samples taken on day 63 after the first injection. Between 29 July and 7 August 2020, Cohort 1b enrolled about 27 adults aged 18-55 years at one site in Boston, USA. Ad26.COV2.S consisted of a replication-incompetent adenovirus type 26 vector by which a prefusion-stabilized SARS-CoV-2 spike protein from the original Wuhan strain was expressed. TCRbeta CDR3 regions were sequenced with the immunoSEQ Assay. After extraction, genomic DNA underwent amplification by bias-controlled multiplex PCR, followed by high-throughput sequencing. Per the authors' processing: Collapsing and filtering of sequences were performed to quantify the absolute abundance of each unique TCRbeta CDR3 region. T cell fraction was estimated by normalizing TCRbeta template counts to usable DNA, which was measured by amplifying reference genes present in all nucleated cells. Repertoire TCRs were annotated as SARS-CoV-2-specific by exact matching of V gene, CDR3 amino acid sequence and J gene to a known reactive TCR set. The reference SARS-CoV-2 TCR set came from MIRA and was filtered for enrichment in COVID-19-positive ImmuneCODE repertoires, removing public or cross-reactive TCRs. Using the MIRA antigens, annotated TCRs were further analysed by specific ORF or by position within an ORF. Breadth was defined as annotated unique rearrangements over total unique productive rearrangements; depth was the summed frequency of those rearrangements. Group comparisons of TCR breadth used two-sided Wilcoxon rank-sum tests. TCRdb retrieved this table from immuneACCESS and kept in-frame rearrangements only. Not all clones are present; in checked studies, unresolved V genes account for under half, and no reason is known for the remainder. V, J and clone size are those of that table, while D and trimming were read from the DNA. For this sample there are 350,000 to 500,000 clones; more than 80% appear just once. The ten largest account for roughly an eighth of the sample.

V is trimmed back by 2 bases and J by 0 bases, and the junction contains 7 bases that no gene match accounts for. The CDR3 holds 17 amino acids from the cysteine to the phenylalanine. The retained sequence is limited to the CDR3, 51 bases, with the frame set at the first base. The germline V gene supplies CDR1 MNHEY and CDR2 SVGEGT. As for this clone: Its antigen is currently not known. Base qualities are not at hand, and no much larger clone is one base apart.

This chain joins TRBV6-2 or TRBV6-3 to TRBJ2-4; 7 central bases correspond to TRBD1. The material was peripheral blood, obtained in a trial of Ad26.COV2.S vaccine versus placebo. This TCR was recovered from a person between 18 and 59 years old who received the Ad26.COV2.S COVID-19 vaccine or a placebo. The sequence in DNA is TGTGCCAGCAGTTACGAGACAGGGATAGAAGCCAAAAACATTCAGTACTTC. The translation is CASSYETGIEAKNIQYF.